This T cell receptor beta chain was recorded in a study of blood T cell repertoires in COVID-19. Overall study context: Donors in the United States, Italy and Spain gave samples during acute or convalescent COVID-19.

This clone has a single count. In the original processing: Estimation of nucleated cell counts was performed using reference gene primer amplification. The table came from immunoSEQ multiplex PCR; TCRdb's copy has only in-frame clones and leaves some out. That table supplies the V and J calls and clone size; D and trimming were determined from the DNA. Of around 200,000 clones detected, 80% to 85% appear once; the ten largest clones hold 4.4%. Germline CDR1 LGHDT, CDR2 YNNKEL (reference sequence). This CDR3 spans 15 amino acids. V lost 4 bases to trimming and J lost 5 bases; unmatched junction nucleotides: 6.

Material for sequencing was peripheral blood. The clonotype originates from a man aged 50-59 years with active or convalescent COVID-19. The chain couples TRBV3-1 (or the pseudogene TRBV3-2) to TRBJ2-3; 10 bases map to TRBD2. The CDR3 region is CASSRALAGVDTQYF. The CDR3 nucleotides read TGTGCCAGCAGCCGAGCCCTAGCGGGGGTAGATACGCAGTATTTT.